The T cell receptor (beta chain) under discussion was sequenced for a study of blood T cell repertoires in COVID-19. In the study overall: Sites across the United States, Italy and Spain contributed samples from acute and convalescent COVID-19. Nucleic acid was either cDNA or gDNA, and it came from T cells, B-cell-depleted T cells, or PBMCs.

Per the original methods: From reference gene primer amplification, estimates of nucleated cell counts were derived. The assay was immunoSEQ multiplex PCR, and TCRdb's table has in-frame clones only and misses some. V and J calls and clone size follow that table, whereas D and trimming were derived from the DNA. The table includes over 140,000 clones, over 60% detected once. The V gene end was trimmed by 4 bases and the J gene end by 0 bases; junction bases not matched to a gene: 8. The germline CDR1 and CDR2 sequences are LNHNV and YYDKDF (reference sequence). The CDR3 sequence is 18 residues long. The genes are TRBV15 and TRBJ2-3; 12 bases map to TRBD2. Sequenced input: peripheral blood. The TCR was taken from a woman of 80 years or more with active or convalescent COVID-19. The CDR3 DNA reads TGTGCCACCAGCAAGACTAGGACTAGCGGGGCTAGCACAGATACGCAGTATTTT. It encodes CATSKTRTSGASTDTQYF. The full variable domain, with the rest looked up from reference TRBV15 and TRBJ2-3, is DAMVIQNPRYQVTQFGKPVTLSCSQTLNHNVMYWYQQKSSQAPKLLFHYYDKDFNNEADTPDNFQSRRPNTSFCFLDIRSPGLGDTAMYLCATSKTRTSGASTDTQYFGPGTRLTVL.